The next 5 T cell receptor beta chains were all read from a single sample in a study of blood T cell repertoires in COVID-19 (dated by TCRdb to between 2020 and 2021). Library creation used the immunoSEQ multiplex PCR assay. Here the immuneACCESS table is served through TCRdb, limited to in-frame sequences with V and J called. Missing clones are a known gap in these copies; in checked studies unresolved V genes cover under half, and the rest lacks a known reason. Here the sample has about 190,000 clones; around 84% occur a single time. The ten largest make up approximately 14% of the sample. Sequencing was done on a sample of peripheral blood. These receptors came from a man aged 30 to 45 with active or convalescent COVID-19.

The chain is built from TRBV18 and TRBJ2-5; 10 bases agree with TRBD1. Germline CDR1 reads KGHSH; CDR2 reads LQKENI. The CDR3 has 18 amino acids. The J segment lost 2 bases and the V segment lost 3 bases, leaving 12 bases of the junction unmatched. The DNA of the CDR3 is TGTGCCAGCTCACCGGCCGGGACAGGGGCCGTCGGACAAGAGACCCAGTACTTC. Protein: CASSPAGTGAVGQETQYF.

This clone came up many times. The chain has TRBV21-1 and TRBJ1-4; whether TRBD1, the table's D call, matches the DNA was not checked. TRBV21-1 corresponds to a pseudogene. This CDR3 contains 16 residues. The CDR3 DNA sequence: TGTGCCAGCAGCAGGCACGCAGGGGGTTTAAGGGAAAAACTGTTTTTT. Amino acids: CASSRHAGGLREKLFF.

This clone was counted only a few times. The V gene is TRBV15, the J gene TRBJ1-5; TRBD1 matches at 7 bases. Per germline, CDR1 LNHNV and CDR2 YYDKDF (reference sequence). V was clipped by 1 base and J by 3 bases; unmatched bases: 15. The CDR3 consists of 19 residues. The chain's CDR3 is CATSRVKGTDPRNNQPQHF. CDR3 nucleotides: TGTGCCACCAGCAGAGTGAAAGGGACAGACCCCCGGAACAATCAGCCCCAGCATTTT.

At least ten counts were recorded for this clone. V is TRBV19 and J is TRBJ2-7; perhaps TRBD2 as D (5 bases). The CDR3 runs 15 residues. Trimming pared 2 bases from V and 4 bases from J, leaving 15 bases between. Per the germline V gene, CDR1 is LNHDA and CDR2 is SQIVND (reference sequence). The CDR3 is CASSISLADYYEQYF. Written as DNA, the CDR3 is TGTGCCAGTAGTATAAGCCTAGCAGACTATTACGAGCAGTACTTC.

J is TRBJ2-5 and V is TRBV18; 7 bases agree with TRBD1. With V trimmed by 2 bases and J by 5 bases, 5 bases remained unmatched. The CDR3 consists of 14 residues. Germline V gives CDR1 KGHSH, CDR2 LQKENI. The CDR3 here is CASSPFDREETQYF. For the CDR3, the DNA is TGTGCCAGCTCACCATTTGACAGGGAGGAGACCCAGTACTTC.